The 19 T cell receptor beta chains reported below all come from one sample, sequenced in a study of blood T cell repertoires in COVID-19. Using immunoSEQ multiplex PCR, the repertoire was profiled, and TCRdb retains in-frame clones only, with some absent. The repertoire consists of 240,000 or so clones, with roughly 86% occurring once and the leading ten covering more than 9%. Sequenced input: peripheral blood. The receptor set was obtained from a man at least 80 years old with acute or convalescent COVID-19.

The J gene is TRBJ2-1, the V gene TRBV10-3, with no clear D. CDR1 is ENHRY, CDR2 SYGVKD, per germline. V lost 0 bases to trimming and J lost 2 bases, with 5 bases between them. This CDR3 has 14 amino acids. The CDR3 is CAISESTTYNEQFF. In DNA, the CDR3 is TGTGCCATCAGTGAGTCAACAACCTACAATGAGCAGTTCTTC.

This chain connects TRBV7-8 to TRBJ2-3, with a possible D match to TRBD1 (6 bases). CDR1 and CDR2 from the germline V gene are SGHVS and FQNEAQ. The ends were cut back, 5 bases at V and 3 bases at J, with 9 bases in the middle. This CDR3 contains 13 residues. The CDR3 is CASSRQVTDTQYF. The CDR3 DNA reads as TGTGCCAGCAGCCGACAGGTGACAGATACGCAGTATTTT.

This clone was recorded a few times. The chain joins TRBV30 to TRBJ1-2, with D possibly matching TRBD1 (6 bases). Deletions cut 0 bases from V and 10 bases from J, with 24 bases between. Germline V gene sequence: CDR1 GTSNPN, CDR2 SVGIG (reference sequence). The CDR3 is made up of 16 amino acids. The CDR3 DNA sequence: TGTGCCTGGAGTGTAGGGGGTTTCCGGGACACGACTTACTACACCTTC. It encodes CAWSVGGFRDTTYYTF.

This rearrangement joins TRBV28 to TRBJ1-2; D is undetermined. Germline V gene sequence: CDR1 MDHEN, CDR2 SYDVKM. The CDR3 sequence is 13 residues long. V lost 2 bases to trimming and J lost 4 bases, with 8 bases between them. The CDR3 spells CASSLPQPYGYTF. CDR3 bases: TGTGCCAGCAGTTTACCACAACCCTATGGCTACACCTTC.

The chain recombines TRBV12-3 or TRBV12-4 with TRBJ1-1; no firm D call. The V end was cut by 3 bases, the J end by 1 base, with 6 bases between. This CDR3 spans 13 amino acids. The CDR3 here is CASSFTENTEAFF. The CDR3 bases are TGTGCCAGCAGTTTTACAGAGAACACTGAAGCTTTCTTT.

This clone was found once. The chain combines TRBV7-9 with TRBJ2-1; D is possibly TRBD1 (6 bases). CDR1 SEHNR and CDR2 FQNEAQ come from the germline V gene (reference sequence). CDR3 length: 17 amino acids. Trimming took 5 bases from V and 0 from J, leaving 17 bases between them. The CDR3 protein is CASSHTWDKSSYNEQFF. CDR3 in DNA: TGTGCCAGCAGCCATACGTGGGACAAAAGCTCCTACAATGAGCAGTTCTTC.

The V and J genes are TRBV19 and TRBJ1-2; 7 bases are a match to TRBD1. Germline V lookup: CDR1 LNHDA, CDR2 SQIVND (reference sequence). The CDR3 spans 14 residues. Losses at the gene ends were 4 bases for V and 5 bases for J; bases not matched to a gene: 7. This CDR3 is CASSTPGTDYGYTF. The CDR3 DNA is TGTGCCAGTAGTACTCCCGGGACAGATTATGGCTACACCTTC. Complete variable domain (other parts from reference TRBV19 and TRBJ1-2): DGGITQSPKYLFRKEGQNVTLSCEQNLNHDAMYWYRQDPGQGLRLIYYSQIVNDFQKGDIAEGYSVSREKKESFPLTVTSAQKNPTAFYLCASSTPGTDYGYTFGSGTRLTVV.

The chain is built from TRBV7-9 and TRBJ1-2; 8 bases are a match to TRBD1. This CDR3 is 17 amino acids long. The germline gives CDR1 SEHNR, CDR2 FQNEAQ (reference sequence). V lost 4 bases and J lost 0; bases outside the gene matches: 10. The CDR3 DNA sequence: TGTGCCAGCAGCTCGCCACTTGGACAGGGATCTAACTATGGCTACACCTTC. Translating it yields CASSSPLGQGSNYGYTF.

The chain carries TRBV3-1 (or the pseudogene TRBV3-2) and TRBJ1-6; D remains unclear. Germline CDR1 reads LGHDT; CDR2 reads YNNKEL (reference sequence). The CDR3 runs 17 residues. Trimming cost V 1 base and J 6 bases, with 16 bases left between them. In DNA form, the CDR3 reads TGTGCCAGCAGCCAAGTTTTAGTTACTCCGGGTAATTCACCCCTCCACTTT. Protein: CASSQVLVTPGNSPLHF.

The chain couples TRBV19 to TRBJ2-1, with 14 bases identical to TRBD2. Germline V gives CDR1 LNHDA, CDR2 SQIVND (reference sequence). The length of the CDR3 is 18 residues. Losses at the gene ends were 7 bases for V and 2 bases for J; bases not matched to a gene: 10. The CDR3 DNA reads TGTGCCAGTACCGGGACTAGCGGGGGCCTAGGGACCTACAATGAGCAGTTCTTC. This codes for CASTGTSGGLGTYNEQFF.

The J gene is TRBJ1-1, the V gene TRBV28, with TRBD1 matching 7 bases. V shed 4 bases, J shed 5 bases, and the junction held 7 bases outside the gene matches. Per germline, CDR1 MDHEN and CDR2 SYDVKM. The CDR3 runs to 14 residues. CDR3 region: CASSSLPGGTEAFF. DNA for the CDR3: TGTGCCAGCAGTTCCCTACCAGGGGGAACTGAAGCTTTCTTT.

The chain combines TRBV3-1 (or the pseudogene TRBV3-2) with TRBJ1-2; D is uncertain. The CDR3 length is 13 residues. Germline V gives CDR1 LGHDT, CDR2 YNNKEL (reference sequence). Trimming left V 8 bases short and J 8 bases short, with 18 bases between. For the CDR3, the DNA is TGTGCCAGCTCGGGGTTCGGGTTTGAGGGCTACACCTTC. Protein product: CASSGFGFEGYTF.

This chain connects TRBV4-1 to TRBJ2-1, with TRBD2 identical over 9 bases. V shed 0 bases, J shed 7 bases, and the junction held 4 bases outside the gene matches. This CDR3 region has 15 residues. Looked up from germline, CDR1 is MGHRA and CDR2 is YSYEKL. CDR3 DNA: TGCGCCAGCAGCCAAGATAGCGGGAGTTGGAATGAGCAGTTCTTC. Translating it yields CASSQDSGSWNEQFF.

The chain joins TRBV5-1 to TRBJ2-3; 11 bases line up with TRBD1. The junction had 9 bases not matched to a gene; V was cut back by 7 bases and J by 5 bases. Germline CDR1 is SGHRS and CDR2 is YFSETQ. This CDR3 has 15 residues. The CDR3 spells CASSSDRGLRDTQYF. CDR3 sequence (DNA): TGCGCCAGCTCTTCGGACAGGGGGCTTAGAGATACGCAGTATTTT.

The chain employs TRBV11-2 and TRBJ2-1; no reliable D call. In germline, CDR1 is SGHAT, CDR2 FQNNGV. Trimming took 7 bases from V and 7 from J, leaving 8 bases between them. The CDR3 contains 11 residues. In DNA form, the CDR3 reads TGTGCCAGCACCCCAGGAAATGAGCAGTTCTTC. This codes for CASTPGNEQFF.

The V gene is TRBV6-5, the J gene TRBJ1-3, with 8 bases that match TRBD1. The CDR3 is 15 amino acids. With V trimmed by 5 bases and J by 3 bases, 6 bases remained unmatched. CDR1 is MNHEY, CDR2 SVGAGI, per germline. CDR3 coding DNA: TGTGCCAGCAGTCAAACAGGGGGGAATGGAAACACCATATATTTT. This gives the protein CASSQTGGNGNTIYF.

V is TRBV19 and J is TRBJ1-2, with 7 bases fitting TRBD1. CDR3 length: 13 residues. V shed 6 bases and J 3 bases; nucleotides not matched to a gene: 4. Germline V gives CDR1 LNHDA, CDR2 SQIVND (reference sequence). Written as DNA, the CDR3 is TGTGCCAGTAGAGCCACAGGGGACTATGGCTACACCTTC. The encoded protein is CASRATGDYGYTF.

This clone was observed a handful of times. The chain employs TRBV7-8 and TRBJ1-6; 8 bases fit TRBD1. V dropped 5 bases and J dropped 1; count of bases not matched to a gene: 4. The CDR3 covers 16 residues. Germline lookup yields CDR1 SGHVS and CDR2 FQNEAQ. The chain's CDR3 is CASSHRDRSYNSPLHF. The CDR3 bases are TGTGCCAGCAGCCACCGGGACAGGTCCTATAATTCACCCCTCCACTTT. The whole variable domain, remainder taken from reference TRBV7-8 and TRBJ1-6, is GAGVSQSPRYKVAKRGQDVALRCDPISGHVSLFWYQQALGQGPEFLTYFQNEAQLDKSGLPSDRFFAERPEGSVSTLKIQRTQQEDSAVYLCASSHRDRSYNSPLHFGNGTRLTVT.

The sample holds one count of this clone. The J gene is TRBJ1-1, the V gene TRBV4-3; maybe TRBD1 (5 bases). CDR3 length equals 14 residues. The V gene lost 3 bases and the J gene lost 1 base, with 9 bases spanning the gap. In germline, CDR1 is LGHNA, CDR2 YSLEER. The CDR3, as DNA: TGCGCCAGCAGCCAGAGCAGGGCGAACACTGAAGCTTTCTTT. This sequence encodes CASSQSRANTEAFF.